This TCR beta chain was recovered during a study of T cell changes during pregnancy in multiple sclerosis. Per germline, CDR1 MNHEY and CDR2 SVGAGI. The CDR3 has 15 amino acids. V shed 6 bases and J 4 bases; nucleotides not matched to a gene: 7. Data came from immunoSEQ multiplex PCR; TCRdb stores just in-frame clones and leaves some out. The sample includes roughly 90,000 clones, around 93% of them seen just once. This clonotype was obtained from a female donor with multiple sclerosis, enrolled in a pregnancy study. The sequenced sample was peripheral blood, obtained in the third trimester of pregnancy. The V call is TRBV6-5, the J call TRBJ1-2; 11 bases line up with TRBD1. In DNA form, the CDR3 reads TGTGCCAGCAGGCCGGGGACAGGGGGAAGCTATGGCTACACCTTC. Translated, it gives CASRPGTGGSYGYTF.